Sequencing of this T cell receptor beta chain was carried out in a study of T cell responses to AZD1222 COVID-19 vaccine. Study background: Pooled samples include second doses given at about 4 or 12 weeks.

Sequencing was performed with immunoSEQ multiplex PCR; in TCRdb, only in-frame clones are kept and a portion is missing. Among roughly 140,000 clones, about 93% were seen once, and the ten largest hold approximately 5%. Study observations and caveats: Baseline seropositivity characterized only six AZD1222 recipients. Reportedly, nearly half of unique spike TCRs recognized epitopes outside B.1.351/B.1.1.7 mutations.

With regard to this clone: Its antigen is as yet unknown.

Germline CDR1 reads MNHEY; CDR2 reads SMNVEV (reference sequence). The CDR3 loop spans 16 amino acids. Losses at the gene ends were 6 bases for V and 4 bases for J; bases not matched to a gene: 12. Sequencing was performed on peripheral blood, taken on day 0 of AZD1222 vaccination. The rearrangement links TRBV27 to TRBJ1-2, with 9 bases that match TRBD1. The receptor was derived from an adult in good health. CDR3 residues: CASSRTQGAPGYGYTF. In DNA, the CDR3 is TGTGCCAGCAGCCGGACACAGGGGGCGCCCGGCTATGGCTACACCTTC.